This TCR beta chain was sequenced during a study of blood T cells in healthy people across ages. General study results and limits: Both naive CD4+ cell counts and diversity were greater in long-lived donors than in aged donors. Naive T cell percentage showed a strong correlation with the diversity of TCR beta.

To note about this clonotype: The antigen remains undetermined.

A second PCR, run for roughly 6 to 11 cycles, used a sample-barcoded 5' primer plus a J-beta primer mix. A single record per CDR3 protein comes from TCRdb applying MiXCR to the 5' RACE reads. The profile shows fewer than 700,000 distinct CDR3 sequences, less than 45% of them singletons. Sample donors were healthy Caucasian individuals that came from Russia, aged roughly 6 to 100. Each donor's blood draw was 8.5 to 10 milliliters of peripheral blood. CDR3 size: 17 residues. CDR1 is LGHNA and CDR2 is YNFKEQ in the germline V gene. The V and J ends lost 4 bases and 1 base respectively, with 19 bases between them.

The sample taken for sequencing was blood. The chain is built from TRBV4-2 and TRBJ2-5; weak D call: TRBD2 (5 bases). The TCR comes from a man older than 75 in good health. The CDR3 sequence: CASSPQNPSGFQETQYF. The CDR3 coding sequence is TGTGCCAGCAGCCCCCAAAATCCGTCGGGATTCCAAGAGACCCAGTACTTC.